Below, 21 T cell receptor beta chains from the same sample are listed, as sequenced in a study of PD-L1 blockade in urothelial cancer. Specified time point: pretreatment peripheral blood. The method was immunoSEQ multiplex PCR; TCRdb's version includes in-frame clones alone and lacks a portion of them. The repertoire holds 72,000 or so clones, with approximately 86% as singletons. Sequenced here: PBMCs, sampled around atezolizumab (anti-PD-L1) treatment. Receptors originate from a man aged 60-69 years with urothelial cancer.

The genes are TRBV5-5 and TRBJ1-4; D not certain. Per the germline V gene, CDR1 is SGHKS and CDR2 is YYEKEE (reference sequence). This CDR3 comprises 12 residues. Deletions cut 3 bases from V and 7 bases from J, with 7 bases between. The CDR3 coding sequence is TGTGCCAGCAGCTGGAGTGCTGAAAAACTGTTTTTT. Its protein is CASSWSAEKLFF.

This chain links TRBV28 with TRBJ2-5, with 8 bases aligning to TRBD2. The V and J ends lost 4 bases and 5 bases, in that order; junction bases with no gene match: 9. The V gene's germline CDR1 is MDHEN and CDR2 SYDVKM. CDR3 size: 15 residues. Written as DNA, the CDR3 is TGTGCCAGCAGTTCGGGGGGGGGAGGTCGGGAGACCCAGTACTTC. Its protein is CASSSGGGGRETQYF.

The rearrangement joins TRBV11-1 to TRBJ2-7, with 13 bases lining up with TRBD2. This CDR3 spans 15 amino acids. Germline loops: CDR1 SGHAT, CDR2 FQDESV (reference sequence). Losses at the gene ends were 1 base for V and 5 bases for J; bases not matched to a gene: 2. CDR3 sequence (DNA): TGTGCCAGCAGCTTAGTGGGACTAGCGGGGAACGAGCAGTACTTC. Protein product: CASSLVGLAGNEQYF.

The chain joins TRBV2 to TRBJ1-2; 8 bases line up with TRBD1. Germline CDR1 SNHLY, CDR2 FYNNEI. With 6 bases clipped from V and 7 bases from J, the junction kept 7 bases outside the gene matches. The CDR3 contains 13 residues. The CDR3 reads CASRDYRGGGYTF. CDR3 nucleotide sequence: TGTGCCAGCAGAGATTACAGGGGGGGTGGCTACACCTTC.

This clone appeared a few times. The chain has TRBV11-2 and TRBJ2-1; no reliable D call. The CDR3 loop spans 14 amino acids. V dropped 1 base and J dropped 4 bases, with 8 bases sitting between them. CDR1 SGHAT and CDR2 FQNNGV come from the germline V gene. CDR3 in DNA: TGTGCCAGCAGCTTAGCTGGCAGATACAATGAGCAGTTCTTC. Its translation is CASSLAGRYNEQFF.

The gene calls are TRBV28 and TRBJ1-6, with D possibly being TRBD1 (5 bases). Germline V gives CDR1 MDHEN, CDR2 SYDVKM. The ends were cut back, 3 bases at V and 8 bases at J, with 14 bases in the middle. The CDR3 has 15 residues. DNA for the CDR3: TGTGCCAGCAGTTTGCCCCAGGGCACTTATTCACCCCTCCACTTT. Amino acids: CASSLPQGTYSPLHF. The entire variable domain, with the rest obtained from reference TRBV28 and TRBJ1-6, is as follows: DVKVTQSSRYLVKRTGEKVFLECVQDMDHENMFWYRQDPGLGLRLIYFSYDVKMKEKGDIPEGYSVSREKKERFSLILESASTNQTSMYLCASSLPQGTYSPLHFGNGTRLTVT.

V gene TRBV7-8 combines with J gene TRBJ1-5; D possibly corresponds to TRBD1 (6 bases). Germline CDR1 SGHVS, CDR2 FQNEAQ. The CDR3 runs to 16 residues. Trimming stripped 5 bases from V and 4 bases from J, with 18 bases between. The DNA for the CDR3 is TGTGCCAGCAGCAACGTTGACGGGGGGGCGAATCAGCCCCAGCATTTT. It yields the protein CASSNVDGGANQPQHF.

In this sample, this clone turned up a few times. This chain uses TRBV12-5 with TRBJ2-6, with 8 bases identical to TRBD1. The germline CDR1 and CDR2 sequences are LGHNT and FRNRAP. V shed 2 bases, J shed 1 base, and the junction held 16 bases outside the gene matches. The CDR3 is 21 amino acids. For the CDR3, the DNA is TGTGCTAGTGGTTTGACATCCAGGGGGCTATTTCCAGAGTCTGGGGCCAACGTCCTGACTTTC. Translated, it gives CASGLTSRGLFPESGANVLTF.

The chain joins TRBV28 to TRBJ2-1, with a tentative D call TRBD1 (5 bases). V lost 5 bases and J lost 4, with 6 bases in between. The CDR3 runs to 12 residues. Per the germline V gene, CDR1 is MDHEN and CDR2 is SYDVKM. CDR3 DNA: TGTGCCAGCAGTAGGGGTTACAATGAGCAGTTCTTC. Amino acid sequence: CASSRGYNEQFF.

The rearrangement links TRBV5-1 to TRBJ1-5; 8 nucleotides line up with TRBD1. J lost 4 bases, V lost 4 bases, and 13 bases had no gene match. The CDR3 is made up of 17 amino acids. Germline-derived CDR1 and CDR2 are SGHRS and YFSETQ. CDR3 sequence (DNA): TGCGCCAGCAGCGTCCCTCCGTGGTACAGGGGGAATCAGCCCCAGCATTTT. This sequence encodes CASSVPPWYRGNQPQHF.

The J gene is TRBJ2-2, the V gene TRBV6-1, with D possibly matching TRBD1 (5 bases). The V and J ends lost 3 bases and 5 bases respectively, with 10 bases between them. This CDR3 comprises 14 residues. Germline V lookup: CDR1 MNHNS, CDR2 SASEGT. CDR3 sequence reads: CASSDAGFTGELFF. In nucleotides, the CDR3 is TGTGCCAGCAGTGATGCAGGGTTTACCGGGGAGCTGTTTTTT.

This rearrangement joins TRBV6-1 to TRBJ1-5, with a weak D call TRBD1 (6 bases). The germline V gene encodes CDR1 MNHNS and CDR2 SASEGT. Trimming pared 6 bases from V and 1 base from J, leaving 13 bases between. This CDR3 is 15 amino acids long. DNA for the CDR3: TGTGCCAGCAGGAAGGGACATACAAGCAATCAGCCCCAGCATTTT. Translated, it gives CASRKGHTSNQPQHF.

The chain joins TRBV18 to TRBJ1-6; possibly TRBD1 for D (5 bases). Germline values: CDR1 KGHSH, CDR2 LQKENI. CDR3 length: 16 residues. The V end lost 3 bases, the J end lost 10 bases, and 19 bases lay between the germline ends. CDR3 loop: CASSPETAAAQSPLHF. The CDR3 DNA sequence: TGTGCCAGCTCACCCGAGACAGCCGCCGCGCAATCACCCCTCCACTTT. The full variable domain, rest sourced from reference TRBV18 and TRBJ1-6, is NAGVMQNPRHLVRRRGQEARLRCSPMKGHSHVYWYRQLPEEGLKFMVYLQKENIIDESGMPKERFSAEFPKEGPSILRIQQVVRGDSAAYFCASSPETAAAQSPLHFGNGTRLTVT.

The chain employs TRBV5-6 and TRBJ1-2; the match to TRBD1 covers 12 bases. Germline V gives CDR1 SGHDT, CDR2 YYEEEE. The CDR3 loop spans 17 amino acids. After removal of 1 base from V and 8 bases from J, the junction contained 12 bases not matched to a gene. The CDR3 spells CASSLIKRDRGRRGYTF. The CDR3, as DNA: TGTGCCAGCAGCTTGATAAAAAGGGACAGGGGGCGCAGGGGCTACACCTTC.

The chain joins TRBV7-6 to TRBJ2-6; no firm D call. CDR3 length: 15 amino acids. Trimming cost V 4 bases and J 1 base, with 8 bases left between them. CDR1 is SGHVS and CDR2 is FNYEAQ in the germline V gene. CDR3 DNA sequence: TGTGCCAGCAGCTCCCGTGTTTCTGGGGCCAACGTCCTGACTTTC. Protein product: CASSSRVSGANVLTF. The whole variable domain, remainder taken from reference TRBV7-6 and TRBJ2-6, is GAGVSQSPRYKVTKRGQDVALRCDPISGHVSLYWYRQALGQGPEFLTYFNYEAQQDKSGLPNDRFSAERPEGSISTLTIQRTEQRDSAMYRCASSSRVSGANVLTFGAGSRLTVL.

This clone was observed a single time. The J gene is TRBJ2-7, the V gene TRBV29-1; D is perhaps TRBD1 (5 bases). Germline lookup yields CDR1 SQVTM and CDR2 ANQGSEA. V lost 6 bases and J lost 5, with 17 bases in between. The CDR3 totals 13 residues. The CDR3 DNA sequence: TGCAGCGTAGGCACGCCAGGGCTCGACGAGCAGTACTTC. The encoded protein is CSVGTPGLDEQYF.

The chain is built from TRBV28 and TRBJ1-5; 12 bases map to TRBD1. Germline CDR1 is MDHEN and CDR2 is SYDVKM. Trimming cost V 6 bases and J 7 bases; bases outside gene matches: 13. The CDR3 is made up of 17 amino acids. The CDR3 is CASSFAPGQGARQPQHF. Written as DNA, the CDR3 is TGTGCCAGCAGCTTTGCACCGGGACAGGGGGCCCGACAGCCCCAGCATTTT.

The chain couples TRBV6-5 to TRBJ2-3, with TRBD2 as a possible D gene (6 bases). This CDR3 region has 13 residues. Deletions cut 10 bases from V and 5 bases from J, with 16 bases between. Germline V gene lookup returns CDR1 MNHEY and CDR2 SVGAGI. The CDR3 protein is CATRPGVGDTQYF. The DNA of the CDR3 is TGTGCCACAAGGCCGGGGGTAGGAGATACGCAGTATTTT.

Written as DNA, the CDR3 is TGTGCCAGCCACAGGGCGGAGAACACCGGGGAGCTGTTTTTT. Encoded protein: CASHRAENTGELFF. The chain recombines TRBV28 with TRBJ2-2; TRBD1 might be the D (6 bases). Germline CDR1 is MDHEN and CDR2 is SYDVKM. The CDR3 runs to 14 residues. The V end was cut by 8 bases, the J end by 1 base, with 11 bases between.

This chain connects TRBV5-1 to TRBJ1-4; no clear D gene. The V gene's germline CDR1 is SGHRS and CDR2 YFSETQ. The CDR3 covers 15 residues. Trimming pared 4 bases from V and 0 bases from J, leaving 10 bases between. The CDR3 loop is CASSIGRATNEKLFF. CDR3 coding DNA: TGCGCCAGCAGCATAGGGAGGGCAACTAATGAAAAACTGTTTTTT. The whole variable domain, remainder taken from reference TRBV5-1 and TRBJ1-4, is KAGVTQTPRYLIKTRGQQVTLSCSPISGHRSVSWYQQTPGQGLQFLFEYFSETQRNKGNFPGRFSGRQFSNSRSEMNVSTLELGDSALYLCASSIGRATNEKLFFGSGTQLSVL.

The V call is TRBV6-1, the J call TRBJ1-5; possible D gene TRBD1, 5 bases. V lost 4 bases and J lost 2, with 15 bases in between. The CDR3 consists of 16 residues. Germline lookup yields CDR1 MNHNS and CDR2 SASEGT. The CDR3 coding sequence is TGTGCCAGCAGTGCTGTCAGGGCGAGTGGCAATCAGCCCCAGCATTTT. Amino acids: CASSAVRASGNQPQHF.